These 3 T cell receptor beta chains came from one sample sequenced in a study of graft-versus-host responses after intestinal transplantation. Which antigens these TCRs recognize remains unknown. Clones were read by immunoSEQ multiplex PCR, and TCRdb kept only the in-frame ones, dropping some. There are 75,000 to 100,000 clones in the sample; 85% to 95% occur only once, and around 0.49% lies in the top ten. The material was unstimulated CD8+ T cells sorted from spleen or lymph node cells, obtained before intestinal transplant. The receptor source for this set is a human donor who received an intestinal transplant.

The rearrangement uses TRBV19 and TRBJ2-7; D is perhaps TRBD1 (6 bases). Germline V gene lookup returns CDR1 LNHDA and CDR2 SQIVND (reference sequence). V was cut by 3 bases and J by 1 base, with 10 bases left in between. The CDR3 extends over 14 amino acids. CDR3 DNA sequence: TGTGCCAGTAGTATGGGGACAAAGTCCTACGAGCAGTACTTC. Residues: CASSMGTKSYEQYF.

The CDR3 region has the DNA TGTGCCTGGTCCAGGGGGTCGTACTACGAGCAGTACTTC. Protein sequence: CAWSRGSYYEQYF. V and J are TRBV30 and TRBJ2-7; the match to TRBD1 covers 7 bases. Per germline, CDR1 GTSNPN and CDR2 SVGIG (reference sequence). The V and J ends lost 5 bases and 3 bases, in that order; junction bases with no gene match: 7. The CDR3 has 13 residues. The whole variable domain, remainder taken from reference TRBV30 and TRBJ2-7, is SQTIHQWPATLVQPVGSPLSLECTVEGTSNPNLYWYRQAAGRGLQLLFYSVGIGQISSEVPQNLSASRPQDRQFILSSKKLLLSDSGFYLCAWSRGSYYEQYFGPGTRLTVT.

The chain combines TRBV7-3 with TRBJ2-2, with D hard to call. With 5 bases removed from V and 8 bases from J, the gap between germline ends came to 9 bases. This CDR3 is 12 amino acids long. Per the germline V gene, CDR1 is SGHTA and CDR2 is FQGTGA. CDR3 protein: CASSPLAGELFF. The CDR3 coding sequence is TGTGCCAGCAGCCCCTTAGCTGGGGAGCTGTTTTTT.